This TCR beta chain originates from a study of blood T cells in healthy people across ages. Points from the study as a whole: Per million T cells, TCR beta diversity dropped about linearly as age rose.

This clonotype has just a few counts. What it recognizes is unknown. Next came a second PCR, run for roughly 6 to 11 cycles, which used a sample-barcoded 5' primer along with a J-beta primer mix. TCRdb ran MiXCR on the 5' RACE reads and lists one entry per CDR3 protein. The sample yields approximately 800,000 distinct CDR3 sequences, approximately 24% seen once. These data also featured in a second study, about T cells of mothers and their children. That report adds: Sample barcodes plus 2-4 random nucleotides came from the M1S primer. Microchimeric T cell clones that persisted were not detected.

This TCR derives from a boy younger than 18 in good health. The sample comprised blood.

CDR3 sequence: CASSLTIPASSDTQYF. The CDR3 DNA reads TGCGCCAGCAGCTTGACCATTCCGGCTTCTTCAGATACGCAGTATTTT. The rearrangement links TRBV5-1 to TRBJ2-3; D gene ambiguous. Germline CDR1 and CDR2: SGHRS and YFSETQ. V lost 1 base to trimming and J lost 4 bases, with 16 bases between them. This CDR3 region has 16 residues.